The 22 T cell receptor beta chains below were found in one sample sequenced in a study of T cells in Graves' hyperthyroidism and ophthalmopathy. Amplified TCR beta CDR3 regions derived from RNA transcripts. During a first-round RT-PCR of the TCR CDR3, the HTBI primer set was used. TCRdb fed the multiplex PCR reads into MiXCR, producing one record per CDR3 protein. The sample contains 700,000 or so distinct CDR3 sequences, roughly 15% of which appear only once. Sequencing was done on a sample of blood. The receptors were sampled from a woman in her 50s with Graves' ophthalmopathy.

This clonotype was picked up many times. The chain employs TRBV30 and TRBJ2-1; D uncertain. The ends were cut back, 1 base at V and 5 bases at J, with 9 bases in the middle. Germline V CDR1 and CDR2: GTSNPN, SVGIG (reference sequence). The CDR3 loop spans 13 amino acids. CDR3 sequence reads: CAWSGRINNEQFF. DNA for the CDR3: TGTGCCTGGAGTGGGCGTATAAACAATGAGCAGTTCTTC. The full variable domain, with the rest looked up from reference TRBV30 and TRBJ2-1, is SQTIHQWPATLVQPVGSPLSLECTVEGTSNPNLYWYRQAAGRGLQLLFYSVGIGQISSEVPQNLSASRPQDRQFILSSKKLLLSDSGFYLCAWSGRINNEQFFGPGTRLTVL.

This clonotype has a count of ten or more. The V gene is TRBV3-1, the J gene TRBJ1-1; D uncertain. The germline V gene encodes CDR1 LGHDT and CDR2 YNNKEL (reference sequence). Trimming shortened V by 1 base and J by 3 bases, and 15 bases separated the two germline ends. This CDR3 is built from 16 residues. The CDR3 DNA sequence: TGTGCCAGCAGCCAAGGCCTCCAGGCGGCGTACACTGAAGCTTTCTTT. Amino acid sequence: CASSQGLQAAYTEAFF.

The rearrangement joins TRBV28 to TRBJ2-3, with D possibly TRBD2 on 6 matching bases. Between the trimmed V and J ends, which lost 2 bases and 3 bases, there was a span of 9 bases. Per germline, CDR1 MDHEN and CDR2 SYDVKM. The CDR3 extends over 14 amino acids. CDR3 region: CASSLREWTDTQYF. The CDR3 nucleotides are TGTGCCAGCAGTTTACGGGAGTGGACAGATACGCAGTATTTT.

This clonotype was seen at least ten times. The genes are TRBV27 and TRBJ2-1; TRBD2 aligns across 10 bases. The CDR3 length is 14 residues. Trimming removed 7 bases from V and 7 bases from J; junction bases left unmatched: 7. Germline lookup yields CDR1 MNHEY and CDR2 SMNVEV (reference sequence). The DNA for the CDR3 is TGTGCCAGCAAAGTAGCGGGAGGCTCAAATGAGCAGTTCTTC. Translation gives CASKVAGGSNEQFF.

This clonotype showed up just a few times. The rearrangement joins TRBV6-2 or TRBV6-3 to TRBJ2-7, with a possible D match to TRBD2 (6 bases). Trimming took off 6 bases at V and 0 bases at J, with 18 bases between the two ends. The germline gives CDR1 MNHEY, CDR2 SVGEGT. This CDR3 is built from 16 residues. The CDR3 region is CASSHEPDYPSYEQYF. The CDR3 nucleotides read TGTGCCAGCAGCCACGAACCGGACTACCCCTCCTACGAGCAGTACTTC.

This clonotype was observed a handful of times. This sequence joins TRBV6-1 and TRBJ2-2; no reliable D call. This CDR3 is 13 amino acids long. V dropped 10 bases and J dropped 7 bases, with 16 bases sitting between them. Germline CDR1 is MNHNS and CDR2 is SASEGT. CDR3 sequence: CATKPRLGGELFF. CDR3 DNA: TGTGCCACCAAGCCCCGATTGGGCGGGGAGCTGTTTTTT.

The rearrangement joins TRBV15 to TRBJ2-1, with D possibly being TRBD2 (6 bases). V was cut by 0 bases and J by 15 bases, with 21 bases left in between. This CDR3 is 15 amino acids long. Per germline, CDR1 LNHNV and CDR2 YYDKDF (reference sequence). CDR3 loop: CATSRESRPPGELFF. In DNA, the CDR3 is TGTGCCACCAGCAGAGAAAGTCGCCCACCGGGAGAGTTGTTCTTC. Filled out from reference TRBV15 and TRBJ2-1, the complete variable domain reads DAMVIQNPRYQVTQFGKPVTLSCSQTLNHNVMYWYQQKSSQAPKLLFHYYDKDFNNEADTPDNFQSRRPNTSFCFLDIRSPGLGDTAMYLCATSRESRPPGELFFGPGTRLTVL.

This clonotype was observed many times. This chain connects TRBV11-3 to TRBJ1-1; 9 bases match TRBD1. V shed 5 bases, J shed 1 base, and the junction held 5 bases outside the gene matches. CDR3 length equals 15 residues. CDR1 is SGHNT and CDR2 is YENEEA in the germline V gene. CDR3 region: CASSQGQGENTEAFF. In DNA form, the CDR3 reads TGTGCCAGCAGCCAGGGACAGGGAGAGAACACTGAAGCTTTCTTT.

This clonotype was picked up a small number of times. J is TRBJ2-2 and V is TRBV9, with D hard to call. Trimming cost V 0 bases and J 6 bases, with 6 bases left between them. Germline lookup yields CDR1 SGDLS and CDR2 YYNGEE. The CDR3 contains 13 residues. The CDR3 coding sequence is TGTGCCAGCAGCGTAGGTGATGCCGGGGAGCTGTTTTTT. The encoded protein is CASSVGDAGELFF.

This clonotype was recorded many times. The CDR3, as DNA: TGCGCCAGCAGCGGGTTAGGTAACACTGAAGCTTTCTTT. This codes for CASSGLGNTEAFF. The rearrangement joins TRBV5-1 to TRBJ1-1; D is unclear. V was clipped by 4 bases and J by 2 bases, with 9 bases between them. The CDR3 totals 13 residues. In germline, CDR1 is SGHRS, CDR2 YFSETQ.

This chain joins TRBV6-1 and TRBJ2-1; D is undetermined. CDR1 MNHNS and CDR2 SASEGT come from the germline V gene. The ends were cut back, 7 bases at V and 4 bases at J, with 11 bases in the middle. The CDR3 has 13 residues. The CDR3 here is CASKEAVYNEQFF. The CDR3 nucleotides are TGTGCCAGCAAAGAAGCCGTTTACAATGAGCAGTTCTTC.

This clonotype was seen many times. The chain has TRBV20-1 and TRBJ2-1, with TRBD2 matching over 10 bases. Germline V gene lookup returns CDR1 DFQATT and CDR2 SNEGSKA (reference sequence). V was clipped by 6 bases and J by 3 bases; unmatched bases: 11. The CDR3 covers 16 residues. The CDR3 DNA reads TGCAGTGCCAAAGTAGCGGGAGGCCCTAACTACAATGAGCAGTTCTTC. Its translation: CSAKVAGGPNYNEQFF.

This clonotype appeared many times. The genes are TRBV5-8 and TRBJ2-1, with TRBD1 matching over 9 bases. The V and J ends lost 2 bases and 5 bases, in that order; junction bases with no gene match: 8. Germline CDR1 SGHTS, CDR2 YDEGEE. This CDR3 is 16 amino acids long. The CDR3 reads CASSLGTGRLNNEQFF. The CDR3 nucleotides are TGTGCCAGCAGCTTAGGGACAGGGCGTTTGAACAATGAGCAGTTCTTC.

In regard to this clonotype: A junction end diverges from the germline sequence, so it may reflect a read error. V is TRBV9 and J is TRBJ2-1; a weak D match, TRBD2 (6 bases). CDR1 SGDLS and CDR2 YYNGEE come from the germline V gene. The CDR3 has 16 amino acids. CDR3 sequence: CASSVTGTPANGEQCF. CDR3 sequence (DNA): TGTGCCAGCAGCGTAACCGGGACTCCTGCCAATGGGGAGCAGTGCTTC.

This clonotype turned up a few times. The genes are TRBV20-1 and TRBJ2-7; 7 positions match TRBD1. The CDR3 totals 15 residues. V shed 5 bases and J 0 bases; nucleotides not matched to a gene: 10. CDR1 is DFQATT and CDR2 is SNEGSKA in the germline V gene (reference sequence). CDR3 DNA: TGCAGTGCTGACGGTGACAGGGAGCCCTCCTACGAGCAGTACTTC. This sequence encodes CSADGDREPSYEQYF.

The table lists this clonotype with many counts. The CDR3 spells CASTQLGSAYNEQFF. In DNA, the CDR3 is TGTGCCAGCACCCAACTTGGGTCGGCCTACAATGAGCAGTTCTTC. This sequence joins TRBV28 and TRBJ2-1, with unresolved D. The germline V and J ends were trimmed by 7 bases and 2 bases, with 15 bases remaining between them. The germline CDR1 and CDR2 sequences are MDHEN and SYDVKM. The CDR3 length is 15 residues.

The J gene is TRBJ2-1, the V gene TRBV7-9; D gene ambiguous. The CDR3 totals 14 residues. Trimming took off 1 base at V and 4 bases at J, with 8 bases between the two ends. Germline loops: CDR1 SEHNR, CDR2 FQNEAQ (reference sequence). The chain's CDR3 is CASSLGLKYNEQFF. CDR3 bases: TGTGCCAGCAGCTTAGGGCTCAAATACAATGAGCAGTTCTTC.

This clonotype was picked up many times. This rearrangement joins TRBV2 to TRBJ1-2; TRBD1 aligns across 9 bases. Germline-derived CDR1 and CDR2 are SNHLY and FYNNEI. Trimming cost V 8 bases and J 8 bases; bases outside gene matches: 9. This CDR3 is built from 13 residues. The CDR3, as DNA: TGTGCCAGCCTCAAAAACAGGGGGCAGGGCTACACCTTC. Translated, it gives CASLKNRGQGYTF. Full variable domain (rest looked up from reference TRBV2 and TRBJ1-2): EPEVTQTPSHQVTQMGQEVILRCVPISNHLYFYWYRQILGQKVEFLVSFYNNEISEKSEIFDDQFSVERPDGSNFTLKIRSTKLEDSAMYFCASLKNRGQGYTFGSGTRLTVV.

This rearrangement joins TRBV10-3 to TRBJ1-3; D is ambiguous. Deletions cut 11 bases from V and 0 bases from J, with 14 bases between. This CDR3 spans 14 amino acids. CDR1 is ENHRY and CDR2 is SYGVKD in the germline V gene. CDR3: CAGRTVSSGNTIYF. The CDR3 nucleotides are TGTGCCGGCAGGACGGTGAGCTCTGGAAACACCATATATTTT.

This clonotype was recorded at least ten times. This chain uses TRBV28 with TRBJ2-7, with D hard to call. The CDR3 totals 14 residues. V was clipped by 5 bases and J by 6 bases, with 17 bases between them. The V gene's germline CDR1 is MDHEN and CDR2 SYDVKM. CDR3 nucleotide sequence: TGTGCCAGCAGTCCGGCAGGTGGATGGACCGAGCAGTACTTC. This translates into CASSPAGGWTEQYF.

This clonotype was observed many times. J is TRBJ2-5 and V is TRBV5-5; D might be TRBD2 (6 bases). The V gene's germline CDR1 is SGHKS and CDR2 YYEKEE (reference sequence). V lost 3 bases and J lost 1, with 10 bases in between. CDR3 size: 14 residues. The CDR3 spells CASSSGLIQETQYF. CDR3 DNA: TGTGCCAGCAGCTCCGGACTAATCCAAGAGACCCAGTACTTC.

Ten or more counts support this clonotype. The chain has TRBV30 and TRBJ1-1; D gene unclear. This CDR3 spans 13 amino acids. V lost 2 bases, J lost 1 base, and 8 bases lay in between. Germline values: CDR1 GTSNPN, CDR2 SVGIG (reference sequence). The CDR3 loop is CAWSSTRNTEAFF. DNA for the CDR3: TGTGCCTGGAGTTCGACACGGAACACTGAAGCTTTCTTT.